The T cell receptor beta chain described here comes from a study of PD-L1 blockade in urothelial cancer. For the study at large: Beginning in the mid-2010s, patients received atezolizumab, given as 1,200 mg intravenously every 3 weeks. Each patient had 0 to 3 earlier chemotherapy regimens. Median blood clonality was around 0.086, with about 81,000 unique TCRs.

Patients were living with locally advanced or metastatic urothelial carcinoma. The germline gives CDR1 MNHEY, CDR2 SMNVEV (reference sequence). The CDR3 contains 12 residues. J gave up 4 bases and V 6 bases, and 1 base lay outside the gene matches. The data were produced by immunoSEQ multiplex PCR, yet TCRdb's version contains in-frame clones alone and is incomplete. The table records tens of thousands of clones, almost 85% of them present only once. V and J are TRBV27 and TRBJ1-2, with TRBD1 matching 8 bases. This TCR was sampled from a man between 65 and 79 years old with urothelial cancer. The specimen comprised PBMCs, sampled around atezolizumab (anti-PD-L1) treatment. In DNA form, the CDR3 reads TGTGCCAGCAGAACAGGGGGCTATGGCTACACCTTC. The encoded protein is CASRTGGYGYTF.